Below, one TCR beta chain is given with its context. TCRdb passed the RT-PCR reads through MiXCR, listing each CDR3 protein once. The sample holds about a million distinct CDR3 sequences, around 17% seen once. This CDR3 has 13 residues. Trimming shortened V by 11 bases and J by 3 bases, and 16 bases separated the two germline ends. The source of the sample is a study of patients and donors after allogeneic stem cell transplantation. Sequenced: blood, either unsorted or a sorted T cell fraction (not recorded which). The TCR sequence derives from a human donor who was either an allogeneic HSCT recipient or a stem cell or donor lymphocyte infusion donor (not recorded which). It is not recorded whose cells these are; they may come from a transplant donor. The chain joins TRBV12-3 or TRBV12-4 to TRBJ2-5, with a tentative D call TRBD2 (6 bases). The CDR3, as DNA: TGTGCCGGTGCGACGGAGGGAGAAGAGACCCAGTACTTC. Protein product: CAGATEGEETQYF.